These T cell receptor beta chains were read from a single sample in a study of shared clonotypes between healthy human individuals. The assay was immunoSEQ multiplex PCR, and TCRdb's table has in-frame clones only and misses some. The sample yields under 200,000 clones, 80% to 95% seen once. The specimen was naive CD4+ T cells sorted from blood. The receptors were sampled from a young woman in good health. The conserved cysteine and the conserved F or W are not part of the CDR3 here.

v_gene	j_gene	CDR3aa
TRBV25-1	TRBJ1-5	ASSADRGCQPQH
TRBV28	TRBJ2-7	ASSLRDRGLRSYEQY
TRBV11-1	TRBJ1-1	ASSSPSDTEAF
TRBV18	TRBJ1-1	ASSQGQGRTEAF
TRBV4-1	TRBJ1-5	ASSQGASNQPQH
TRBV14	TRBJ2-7	ASSQDWMRGEQY
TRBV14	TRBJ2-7	ASSQWRAGEQY
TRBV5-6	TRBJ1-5	ASRVRWSNQPQH
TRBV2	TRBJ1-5	ASSETGAQPQH
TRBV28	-	ASSWTGQAYEQY
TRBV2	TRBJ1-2	ASSETGLGYT
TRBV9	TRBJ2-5	ASSLTSGRAVETQY
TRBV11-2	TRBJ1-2	ASSLNLGQHGYT
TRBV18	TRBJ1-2	ASSPQDGADYT